This T cell receptor (beta chain) emerged from a study of early T cells in non-severe SARS-CoV-2 infection listed by TCRdb under 2021. Turning to the overall study: TCR sequencing used bulk RNA from unsorted whole blood, so alpha and beta chains could not be paired. Study-level results and caveats: VDJdb matching was skewed toward anti-spike CD8 responses and likely underestimated virus-specific expansions, missing private and CD4 specificities.

By its share of the sample, this clonotype is medium-sized (0.01 to 0.1%). Its antigen is still unknown. The record has no base qualities; no much larger clone is one base away. Set within a cohort of healthcare workers in London, UK, this nested case-control study involved weekly PCR testing of nasopharyngeal swabs along with blood sampling. Between 23 and 31 March 2020, the week of the UK lockdown, healthcare workers were enrolled and then followed up weekly for as long as 16 weeks. The library was generated by 5' RACE. The instrument was a NextSeq 500. In the TCR library protocol, unique molecular identifiers were attached to individual cDNA molecules to correct for PCR bias and sequencing error. Both TCR alpha and beta chains were sequenced, and tight co-correlation was observed between alpha and beta sequence abundances in each sample. In the paper's pipeline: Decombinator V4 was used to perform V gene, J gene and CDR3 annotation of TCR sequences. TCRs were defined as expanded if a significant change between any two time points was detected under a Poisson model with p below 0.0001. TCR abundances were normalised to the total number of TCRs sequenced in each sample and reported as counts per million. MAIT TCRs were defined by TRAV1-2 paired with TRAJ12, TRAJ20 or TRAJ33, and iNKT TCRs by TRAV10 paired with TRAJ18. VDJdb, accessed 1 November 2021, was searched for CMV, EBV and SARS-CoV-2 annotated TCRs, with TCRs annotated for multiple antigens excluded. TCRdb itself trimmed the public reads at Q25 with fastp, ran MiXCR and retained productive beta chains. Under each unique CDR3 protein, matching rows form one entry showing the most common genes and DNA. V and J calls and clone size were set by TCRdb, not the authors. The sample yields tens of thousands of distinct CDR3 sequences; over 10% were counted once. Of the sample, roughly 10% is held by the ten largest clones.

The germline V gene sets CDR1 to SGHTA and CDR2 to FQGNSA. V lost 3 bases and J lost 5 bases; the stretch between them is 7 bases long. Reading from cysteine to phenylalanine, the CDR3 counts 13 amino acids. Of the read, only the CDR3 DNA is kept; its 39 bases are in frame from base 1. The rearrangement combines TRBV7-2 with TRBJ2-2; no D gene can be assigned with confidence. Material: whole blood. The TCR was taken from an adult who was a healthcare worker with PCR-confirmed SARS-CoV-2 infection or an uninfected control (not recorded which). The nucleotides are TGTGCCAGCAGCTTCGGATGGACCGGGGAGCTGTTTTTT. This is translated as CASSFGWTGELFF.